This TCR beta chain was recovered during a study of cytomegalovirus exposure and HLA in healthy donors. Whole-study findings and limits: The productive fraction for most TCR beta V segments was about 87% or about 30% in an earlier analysis. Sequencing probably produced one cluster of sequence variants that were highly shared.

Of note for this clone: The antigen is undetermined.

Trimming took 3 bases from V and 4 from J; bases not matched to a gene: 8. Per germline, CDR1 SGHAT and CDR2 FQDESV (reference sequence). CDR3 length equals 16 residues. The PCR employed 60 Vbeta primers together with 13 Jbeta primers. Sequencing was performed with immunoSEQ multiplex PCR; in TCRdb, only in-frame clones are kept and a portion is missing. The data contain around 130,000 clones, around 78% of them singletons. This rearrangement joins TRBV11-1 to TRBJ2-3; 9 nucleotides align to TRBD2. This clonotype was sampled from a woman in her thirties or forties in good health and CMV-seronegative. The sample comprised PBMCs. The CDR3 nucleotides read TGTGCCAGCAGCTTGAGTGGGACTAGCCCCCCAGATACGCAGTATTTT. Translating it yields CASSLSGTSPPDTQYF.